These 20 T cell receptor beta chains were sequenced from one sample in a study of siplizumab effects on memory and regulatory T cells. Sequenced by immunoSEQ multiplex PCR; TCRdb stores in-frame clones only, minus some. The table shows approximately 100,000 clones, with under 95% occurring only once. The sequencing input was Tregs sorted from blood. Every receptor here comes from a human donor in good health.

The chain couples TRBV7-9 to TRBJ1-3, with D unresolved. The CDR3 contains 15 residues. Germline CDR1 reads SEHNR; CDR2 reads FQNEAQ (reference sequence). V was shortened by 1 base and J by 0 bases, with 7 bases between the two germline ends. The CDR3 region has the DNA TGTGCCAGCAGCTTAGAGGGTGGCTCTGGAAACACCATATATTTT. This codes for CASSLEGGSGNTIYF.

The V gene is TRBV27, the J gene TRBJ1-2; 10 nucleotides line up with TRBD1. The CDR3 has 13 residues. Germline-derived CDR1 and CDR2 are MNHEY and SMNVEV (reference sequence). Unmatched junction bases numbered 4, after V lost 10 bases and J lost 2 bases. CDR3 protein: CATRGQGNYGYTF. The CDR3 nucleotides are TGTGCCACAAGGGGACAGGGGAACTATGGCTACACCTTC.

The chain carries TRBV18 and TRBJ1-1; no firm D call. This CDR3 comprises 19 residues. Germline CDR1 is KGHSH and CDR2 is LQKENI. V gave up 6 bases and J gave up 4 bases, with 30 bases separating them. CDR3 DNA sequence: TGTGCCAGCTCCCTACAGTCGGGGATTATGTCGCGCGAGTCCACTGAAGCTTTCTTT. Translated: CASSLQSGIMSRESTEAFF.

The J gene is TRBJ1-1, the V gene TRBV6-1; 10 nucleotides match TRBD1. The CDR3 consists of 15 residues. CDR1 is MNHNS, CDR2 SASEGT, per germline. Unmatched junction bases numbered 3, after V lost 2 bases and J lost 3 bases. The CDR3: CASSELGQGYTEAFF. For the CDR3, the DNA is TGTGCCAGCAGTGAACTGGGACAGGGGTACACTGAAGCTTTCTTT.

V gene TRBV7-9 combines with J gene TRBJ2-7; 7 bases agree with TRBD1. Germline values: CDR1 SEHNR, CDR2 FQNEAQ (reference sequence). V lost 2 bases and J lost 5; bases outside the gene matches: 6. The CDR3 covers 14 residues. The chain's CDR3 is CASSLRQGGHEQYF. As DNA, the CDR3 is TGTGCCAGCAGCTTACGACAGGGCGGCCACGAGCAGTACTTC. Drawing the rest from reference TRBV7-9 and TRBJ2-7, the complete variable domain is DTGVSQNPRHKITKRGQNVTFRCDPISEHNRLYWYRQTLGQGPEFLTYFQNEAQLEKSRLLSDRFSAERPKGSFSTLEIQRTEQGDSAMYLCASSLRQGGHEQYFGPGTRLTVT.

The chain carries TRBV4-2 and TRBJ2-1; perhaps TRBD2 as D (6 bases). Per germline, CDR1 LGHNA and CDR2 YNFKEQ. V was trimmed by 7 bases and J by 4 bases, leaving 17 bases between them. The CDR3 consists of 15 residues. The CDR3 is CASTQGPSDYNEQFF. DNA for the CDR3: TGTGCCAGCACCCAGGGTCCTAGCGATTACAATGAGCAGTTCTTC.

The CDR3 protein is CASSLTGISGNTIYF. The CDR3 DNA follows: TGTGCCAGCAGCCTCACAGGCATCTCTGGAAACACCATATATTTT. This rearrangement joins TRBV7-9 to TRBJ1-3, with D perhaps TRBD1 (5 bases). V lost 5 bases and J 0 bases, leaving 11 bases between the germline ends. CDR1 is SEHNR, CDR2 FQNEAQ, per germline (reference sequence). There are 15 residues in the CDR3.

This chain joins TRBV2 and TRBJ1-1, with TRBD1 as a possible D gene (5 bases). CDR1 and CDR2 (germline): SNHLY, FYNNEI. Trimming cost V 6 bases and J 4 bases, with 12 bases left between them. The CDR3 is 13 residues long. DNA for the CDR3: TGTGCCAGCAGGGGGACGGATACCACTGAAGCTTTCTTT. Translating gives CASRGTDTTEAFF.

This chain joins TRBV6-5 and TRBJ1-1; D remains ambiguous. Looked up from germline, CDR1 is MNHEY and CDR2 is SVGAGI. The CDR3 consists of 15 residues. Between the trimmed V and J ends, which lost 0 bases and 3 bases, there was a span of 11 bases. The CDR3 DNA follows: TGTGCCAGCAGTTACTCCCTCACACGATACACTGAAGCTTTCTTT. Amino acids: CASSYSLTRYTEAFF.

The chain combines TRBV29-1 with TRBJ2-3, with a possible D match to TRBD2 (6 bases). V shed 6 bases and J shed 1 base, with 11 bases lying between them. This CDR3 is 13 amino acids long. Looked up from germline, CDR1 is SQVTM and CDR2 is ANQGSEA. The DNA for the CDR3 is TGCAGCGTCCGACTAGGAGGCACAGATACGCAGTATTTT. This translates into CSVRLGGTDTQYF.

The chain couples TRBV7-8 to TRBJ2-3, with 9 nucleotides matching TRBD2. The germline CDR1 and CDR2 sequences are SGHVS and FQNEAQ. The junction had 8 bases not matched to a gene; V was cut back by 0 bases and J by 4 bases. The CDR3 spans 17 residues. The chain's CDR3 is CASSLAAGGTPADTQYF. As DNA, the CDR3 is TGTGCCAGCAGCTTAGCGGCGGGGGGGACCCCGGCAGATACGCAGTATTTT.

This chain joins TRBV7-3 and TRBJ1-1; possibly TRBD1 for D (5 bases). CDR3 length: 15 residues. Germline V gene data show CDR1 as SGHTA and CDR2 as FQGTGA. V lost 3 bases and J lost 1, with 12 bases in between. The CDR3 spells CASSLEGARNTEAFF. DNA for the CDR3: TGTGCCAGCAGCTTGGAAGGGGCCAGGAACACTGAAGCTTTCTTT.

The chain has TRBV7-3 and TRBJ1-3; 7 bases line up with TRBD1. With 2 bases clipped from V and 2 bases from J, the junction kept 3 bases outside the gene matches. Germline V lookup: CDR1 SGHTA, CDR2 FQGTGA. The CDR3 has 15 residues. This chain's CDR3 is CASSLYGTAGNTIYF. CDR3 DNA: TGTGCCAGCAGCTTATATGGGACAGCTGGAAACACCATATATTTT.

The chain recombines TRBV29-1 with TRBJ2-7, with 7 bases fitting TRBD1. The CDR3 extends over 13 amino acids. Germline lookup yields CDR1 SQVTM and CDR2 ANQGSEA. Unmatched junction bases numbered 7, after V lost 5 bases and J lost 3 bases. The CDR3 reads CSVRSGTVYEQYF. Here the CDR3 DNA reads TGCAGCGTTCGCTCCGGGACAGTCTACGAGCAGTACTTC.

The genes are TRBV5-4 and TRBJ2-7; tentatively, D is TRBD2 (5 bases). Germline assignment: CDR1 SGHNT and CDR2 YYREEE (reference sequence). Trimming removed 4 bases from V and 2 bases from J, with 16 bases in between. The CDR3 is 15 amino acids. This CDR3 is CASSLAWTYTYEQYF. CDR3 bases: TGTGCCAGCAGCCTAGCCTGGACTTACACCTACGAGCAGTACTTC.

The rearrangement joins TRBV2 to TRBJ2-2; weak D call: TRBD1 (6 bases). The CDR3 spans 16 residues. CDR1 is SNHLY, CDR2 FYNNEI, per germline. V was shortened by 2 bases and J by 0 bases, with 10 bases between the two germline ends. The CDR3 nucleotides read TGTGCCAGCAGTGAACTCGGGACATCGAACACCGGGGAGCTGTTTTTT. Protein product: CASSELGTSNTGELFF.

The rearrangement uses TRBV25-1 and TRBJ2-1; D gene ambiguous. The germline gives CDR1 MGHDK, CDR2 SYGVNS. V lost 4 bases and J lost 0, with 13 bases in between. The CDR3 runs to 16 residues. This chain's CDR3 is CASSVGGSSSYNEQFF. The CDR3 nucleotides are TGTGCCAGCAGTGTTGGTGGCTCGAGCTCCTACAATGAGCAGTTCTTC.

The rearrangement uses TRBV11-3 and TRBJ2-1; 7 nucleotides agree with TRBD2. The V gene end was trimmed by 5 bases and the J gene end by 5 bases; junction bases not matched to a gene: 9. Germline loops: CDR1 SGHNT, CDR2 YENEEA. This CDR3 contains 15 residues. The CDR3 DNA sequence: TGTGCCAGCAGCCTCTTCGGACGGGAGGACAATGAGCAGTTCTTC. Its translation is CASSLFGREDNEQFF.

This rearrangement joins TRBV6-1 to TRBJ2-4, with 10 bases aligning to TRBD2. The CDR3 loop spans 17 amino acids. With 0 bases clipped from V and 9 bases from J, the junction kept 11 bases outside the gene matches. From germline, CDR1 is MNHNS and CDR2 SASEGT. CDR3: CASSEARFIAGGSIQYF. The CDR3, as DNA: TGTGCCAGCAGTGAAGCGCGGTTTATAGCGGGAGGTAGCATTCAGTACTTC.

The genes are TRBV7-2 and TRBJ1-1; 7 bases agree with TRBD1. The CDR3 has 13 residues. Trimming took 9 bases from V and 0 from J; bases not matched to a gene: 4. Per the germline V gene, CDR1 is SGHTA and CDR2 is FQGNSA. The CDR3 is CASTGQVNTEAFF. In DNA form, the CDR3 reads TGTGCCAGTACCGGACAGGTGAACACTGAAGCTTTCTTT.